This TCR beta chain was recovered during a study of beta chain features in type 1 diabetes. TCRB transcripts that were expressed got sequenced, as all of the isolated RNA had been reverse transcribed. Assay: immunoSEQ multiplex PCR; the TCRdb copy retains only in-frame clones and omits some. Among around 260,000 clones listed, around 21% were seen once. Worth noting for this clone: Its antigen is not identified.

Germline V CDR1 and CDR2: MNHNY, SVGAGI (reference sequence). V was clipped by 6 bases and J by 7 bases; unmatched bases: 6. The CDR3 sequence is 14 residues long. Study conclusions and caveats: Shorter TCRB CDR3s, moderately but significantly so, were found in Type 1 diabetes patients in all four CD4+ subsets.

This TCR derives from a woman in her thirties or forties with type 1 diabetes. The sequencing sample was made of naive CD4+ T cells from blood. This rearrangement joins TRBV6-6 to TRBJ1-5; 10 bases are a match to TRBD1. CDR3 DNA sequence: TGTGCCAGCAGATACGACAGGGGGCCACAGCCCCAGCATTTT. Translating gives CASRYDRGPQPQHF.